These T cell receptor beta chains were read from a single sample in a study of blood T cell repertoires in COVID-19. Method: immunoSEQ multiplex PCR; TCRdb's copy keeps in-frame clones and lacks some. The sample shows hundreds of thousands of clones, approximately 88% of them seen only once. Sample: peripheral blood. These receptors were collected from a man aged 60-69 years who had recovered from COVID-19. CDR3s include the opening cysteine and the closing phenylalanine or tryptophan. The D gene is left open where the match is weak. Clone size is given for some rows only: seen once, a few or many times, or a class if the clone is expanded.

D	V	J	size	CDR3	DNA
TRBD2	TRBV27	TRBJ2-3	NA	CASRRLASTDTQYF	TGTGCCAGCAGGCGACTAGCGAGCACAGATACGCAGTATTTT
NA	TRBV25-1	TRBJ1-2	NA	CASSAGAGPGGGYTF	TGTGCCAGCAGTGCCGGAGCGGGACCCGGTGGTGGCTACACCTTC
NA	TRBV9	TRBJ1-1	NA	CASSPIGGYTEAFF	TGTGCCAGCAGCCCCATAGGAGGGTACACTGAAGCTTTCTTT
TRBD1	TRBV5-4	TRBJ1-2	NA	CASRDREGQGDYGYTF	TGTGCCAGCAGGGACAGGGAAGGACAAGGGGACTATGGCTACACCTTC
NA	TRBV12-3/TRBV12-4	TRBJ1-2	NA	CASSLDRVGYTF	TGTGCCAGCAGTTTAGATCGAGTTGGCTACACCTTC
NA	TRBV6-5	TRBJ2-1	once	CASSYTAGGTYNEQFF	TGTGCCAGCAGTTACACCGCCGGGGGGACATACAATGAGCAGTTCTTC
TRBD2	TRBV5-6	TRBJ2-3	NA	CASSRNTAGGDTQYF	TGTGCCAGCAGCCGCAATACAGCGGGGGGAGATACGCAGTATTTT
NA	TRBV9	TRBJ2-2	NA	CASSVVEFPGELFF	TGTGCCAGCAGCGTAGTGGAGTTCCCCGGGGAGCTGTTTTTT
NA	TRBV12-3/TRBV12-4	TRBJ1-2	once	CASTLRREYGYTF	TGTGCCAGCACCCTTCGAAGGGAGTATGGCTACACCTTC
NA	TRBV5-1	TRBJ2-6	NA	CASSPRTGLSGANVLTF	TGCGCCAGCAGCCCGCGGACTGGCCTCTCTGGGGCCAACGTCCTGACTTTC
NA	TRBV18	TRBJ1-2	NA	CASSPSLGGGYTF	TGTGCCAGCTCGCCGTCCCTTGGGGGCGGCTACACCTTC
NA	TRBV20-1	TRBJ2-3	NA	CSASPLDLQYF	TGCAGTGCTAGCCCACTCGATTTGCAGTATTTT
TRBD2	TRBV2	TRBJ2-7	NA	CASRLAAYEQYF	TGTGCCAGCAGACTAGCGGCCTACGAGCAGTACTTC
NA	TRBV5-1	TRBJ1-1	once	CASSLLFDTNTEAFF	TGCGCCAGCAGCTTGCTCTTTGACACGAACACTGAAGCTTTCTTT
NA	TRBV7-9	TRBJ2-5	NA	CASSLQGGTQYF	TGTGCCAGCAGCTTACAGGGGGGGACCCAGTACTTC
TRBD1	TRBV9	TRBJ1-1	few	CASSSRDRETFF	TGTGCCAGCAGCTCCCGGGACAGGGAAACTTTCTTT
TRBD1	TRBV24-1	TRBJ2-5	NA	CATSESTGRETQYF	TGTGCCACCAGTGAGTCGACAGGGCGGGAGACCCAGTACTTC
NA	TRBV6-6	TRBJ1-5	NA	CASSNTGTSSNQPQHF	TGTGCCAGCAGTAATACCGGGACAAGTAGCAATCAGCCCCAGCATTTT
TRBD2	TRBV5-1	TRBJ2-2	NA	CASSPSSAGGLIPGELFF	TGCGCCAGCAGCCCCTCCTCAGCGGGAGGGCTTATACCGGGGGAGCTGTTTTTT
TRBD2	TRBV4-2	TRBJ2-1	NA	CASSQETSGAYNEQFF	TGTGCCAGCAGCCAAGAGACTAGCGGGGCCTACAATGAGCAGTTCTTC
TRBD1	TRBV19	TRBJ2-2	NA	CASRRQGWTGELFF	TGTGCCAGTAGACGACAGGGGTGGACCGGGGAGCTGTTTTTT
NA	TRBV29-1	TRBJ2-1	NA	CSASRNNEQFF	TGCAGCGCCTCGCGAAACAATGAGCAGTTCTTC
NA	TRBV5-1	TRBJ2-3	NA	CASSLRQVDTQYF	TGCGCCAGCAGCTTGCGACAGGTGGATACGCAGTATTTT
TRBD1	TRBV15	TRBJ1-1	NA	CATSRDLGTGRMRLDTEAFF	TGTGCCACCAGCAGAGACCTTGGGACAGGGAGAATGAGGTTGGACACTGAAGCTTTCTTT
TRBD2	TRBV7-3	TRBJ2-1	NA	CASSLTGTSGSIEQFF	TGTGCCAGCAGCTTAACTGGGACTAGCGGGAGTATTGAGCAGTTCTTC
NA	TRBV30	TRBJ2-4	NA	CAWSRQVRNIQYF	TGTGCCTGGAGTCGACAGGTACGAAACATTCAGTACTTC
NA	TRBV14	TRBJ1-6	NA	CASSQVGLGTENSPLHF	TGTGCCAGCAGCCAAGTGGGACTGGGAACGGAGAATTCACCCCTCCACTTT
NA	TRBV7-3	TRBJ1-1	few	CASSLRADTEAFF	TGTGCCAGCAGCTTAAGGGCAGACACTGAAGCTTTCTTT
NA	TRBV7-3	TRBJ1-1	NA	CASSLWAGPTEAFF	TGTGCCAGCAGCTTATGGGCAGGGCCCACTGAAGCTTTCTTT
NA	TRBV28	TRBJ1-1	once	CASSLRQRQNTEAFF	TGTGCCAGCAGTTTAAGACAGAGACAGAACACTGAAGCTTTCTTT
TRBD2	TRBV12-3/TRBV12-4	TRBJ2-7	once	CASGAGVPYEQYF	TGTGCCAGCGGCGCGGGGGTACCCTACGAGCAGTACTTC
TRBD1	TRBV14	TRBJ1-6	NA	CASSQVVGQGNSPLHF	TGTGCCAGCAGCCAAGTTGTTGGACAGGGAAATTCACCCCTCCACTTT
TRBD2	TRBV14	TRBJ2-1	NA	CASSYGTIYVNEQFF	TGTGCCAGCAGCTACGGGACTATTTACGTCAATGAGCAGTTCTTC
TRBD1	TRBV7-8	TRBJ2-2	NA	CASRPSGQGATGELFF	TGTGCCAGCAGGCCTTCTGGACAGGGGGCAACCGGGGAGCTGTTTTTT
TRBD2	TRBV18	TRBJ2-5	NA	CASSPIAGVETQYF	TGTGCCAGCTCACCTATAGCGGGGGTCGAGACCCAGTACTTC
NA	TRBV6-5	TRBJ1-2	NA	CATGQIKYGYTF	TGTGCCACTGGACAGATTAAATATGGCTACACCTTC
NA	TRBV2	TRBJ1-2	NA	CASSDHLPGSF	TGTGCCAGCTCAGACCACCTTCCCGGGTCTTTC
TRBD2	TRBV5-1	TRBJ2-1	NA	CASSFYGTTNEQFF	TGCGCCAGCAGCTTTTATGGGACTACCAATGAGCAGTTCTTC
NA	TRBV19	TRBJ1-3	NA	CASSIKGYSGNTIYF	TGTGCCAGTAGTATCAAGGGGTATTCTGGAAACACCATATATTTT
TRBD1	TRBV5-4	TRBJ2-2	NA	CASREGGQGRTGELFF	TGTGCCAGCAGAGAGGGGGGACAGGGAAGGACCGGGGAGCTGTTTTTT